A single T cell receptor (beta chain) is shown here with its context. The assay was immunoSEQ multiplex PCR, and TCRdb's table has in-frame clones only and misses some. The sample includes 200,000 to 300,000 clones, approximately 90% seen only once; the top ten take about 2.3%. Germline V gene lookup returns CDR1 SGHRS and CDR2 YFSETQ. V shed 0 bases and J 5 bases; nucleotides not matched to a gene: 4. The CDR3 is 16 residues long. Researchers sorted participants into cohorts using their self-reported clinical history. The data are from a study of blood T cell repertoires in COVID-19. Study context: The United States, Italy and Spain provided the acute and convalescent COVID-19 samples.

Sequencing was carried out using PBMCs or T cells enriched from blood (not recorded which). The source is a woman between 35 and 50 years old with acute COVID-19. V usage is TRBV5-1 and J usage is TRBJ2-1; 11 bases fit TRBD2. CDR3 nucleotide sequence: TGCGCCAGCAGCTTGGTTAGCGGGAGGGCCCACAATGAGCAGTTCTTC. This gives the protein CASSLVSGRAHNEQFF.